The rows below give T cell receptor beta chains drawn from one sample of a study of CD8 T cells in Susac syndrome. TCRdb processed the immunoSEQ multiplex PCR reads anew with MiXCR; each CDR3 protein has one entry. This repertoire shows about 200,000 distinct CDR3 sequences, roughly 94% found once; its top ten account for 0.095% to 0.12%. Material for sequencing was CD4+ T cells from PBMCs. These receptors were taken from a human donor in good health. CDR3s include the opening cysteine and the closing phenylalanine or tryptophan. Clone size is shown for a subset of rows, as once, few, many or a class of expanded clone.

CDR3: CASSPRWGTDTQYF
J: TRBJ2-3
size: .
length: 14
V: TRBV14

CDR3: CSLSQGAGTEAFF
J: TRBJ1-1
size: .
length: 13
V: TRBV29-1

CDR3: CASSFQGPNTEAFF
J: TRBJ1-1
size: .
length: 14
V: TRBV3-1

CDR3: CSVEADRVADTQYF
J: TRBJ2-3
size: .
length: 14
V: TRBV29-1

CDR3: CAWSLPLAAITDTQYF
J: TRBJ2-3
size: .
length: 16
V: TRBV30

CDR3: CASSPPGLAGTDTQYF
J: TRBJ2-3
size: .
length: 16
V: TRBV18

CDR3: CASSTRGGTSTGELFF
J: TRBJ2-2
size: .
length: 16
V: TRBV9

CDR3: CSARTRGNTDTQYF
J: TRBJ2-3
size: .
length: 14
V: TRBV20-1

CDR3: CSAPRGAQETQYF
J: TRBJ2-5
size: .
length: 13
V: TRBV20-1

CDR3: CASSRQIGQGNTEAFF
J: TRBJ1-1
size: .
length: 16
V: TRBV18

CDR3: CSAPRGLGQETQYF
J: TRBJ2-5
size: .
length: 14
V: TRBV20-1

CDR3: CASSRLAGGSNEQFF
J: TRBJ2-1
size: .
length: 15
V: TRBV7-7

CDR3: CSARAGGTDTQYF
J: TRBJ2-3
size: once
length: 13
V: TRBV20-1

CDR3: CASSLGDRVFYNEQFF
J: TRBJ2-1
size: .
length: 16
V: TRBV12-3/TRBV12-4

CDR3: CTSSRWKLAAYEQYF
J: TRBJ2-7
size: .
length: 15
V: TRBV1

CDR3: CASRGTSGANVLTF
J: TRBJ2-6
size: .
length: 14
V: TRBV27

CDR3: CSVSGRTGELFF
J: TRBJ2-2
size: .
length: 12
V: TRBV29-1

CDR3: CASSGTQQPQHF
J: TRBJ1-5
size: .
length: 12
V: TRBV7-9

CDR3: CASSLALYPRRAFF
J: TRBJ1-1
size: .
length: 14
V: TRBV11-2

CDR3: CASSVDTQYF
J: TRBJ2-3
size: .
length: 10
V: TRBV7-2

CDR3: CSARTGGTSEQFF
J: TRBJ2-1
size: .
length: 13
V: TRBV20-1

CDR3: CASTEGLGDIQYF
J: TRBJ2-4
size: .
length: 13
V: TRBV6-5

CDR3: CASSLESGNTDTQYF
J: TRBJ2-3
size: .
length: 15
V: TRBV5-1

CDR3: CATHRDRSTDTQYF
J: TRBJ2-3
size: .
length: 14
V: TRBV15

CDR3: CASSPFFLSGANVLTF
J: TRBJ2-6
size: .
length: 16
V: TRBV6-4

CDR3: CASSLASGARAGYTF
J: TRBJ1-2
size: .
length: 15
V: TRBV7-8

CDR3: CASDPWGPDTQYF
J: TRBJ2-3
size: .
length: 13
V: TRBV30

CDR3: CASSEVIPNTEAFF
J: TRBJ1-1
size: .
length: 14
V: TRBV2

CDR3: CATSGGQGLEQFF
J: TRBJ2-1
size: .
length: 13
V: TRBV24-1

CDR3: CASSLSGPAREQFF
J: TRBJ2-1
size: .
length: 14
V: TRBV5-4

CDR3: CASSVEIFQETQYF
J: TRBJ2-5
size: .
length: 14
V: TRBV9

CDR3: CASSSWDKETQYF
J: TRBJ2-5
size: .
length: 13
V: TRBV12-3/TRBV12-4

CDR3: CASSLALPDTQYF
J: TRBJ2-3
size: .
length: 13
V: TRBV13

CDR3: CASSTGAPSTDTQYF
J: TRBJ2-3
size: .
length: 15
V: TRBV5-1

CDR3: CASPGTFEAFF
J: TRBJ1-1
size: .
length: 11
V: TRBV23-1

CDR3: CASSLNTGQGYQPQHF
J: TRBJ1-5
size: .
length: 16
V: TRBV27

CDR3: CSARKHSSAETQYF
J: TRBJ2-5
size: .
length: 14
V: TRBV20-1

CDR3: CASSPNPRSLYQETQYF
J: TRBJ2-5
size: .
length: 17
V: TRBV6-2/TRBV6-3

CDR3: CASRTGTGVGGYTF
J: TRBJ1-2
size: .
length: 14
V: TRBV6-5

CDR3: CSGGGADYGYTF
J: TRBJ1-2
size: .
length: 12
V: TRBV29-1

CDR3: CASPLRTGQPQHF
J: TRBJ1-5
size: .
length: 13
V: TRBV5-1